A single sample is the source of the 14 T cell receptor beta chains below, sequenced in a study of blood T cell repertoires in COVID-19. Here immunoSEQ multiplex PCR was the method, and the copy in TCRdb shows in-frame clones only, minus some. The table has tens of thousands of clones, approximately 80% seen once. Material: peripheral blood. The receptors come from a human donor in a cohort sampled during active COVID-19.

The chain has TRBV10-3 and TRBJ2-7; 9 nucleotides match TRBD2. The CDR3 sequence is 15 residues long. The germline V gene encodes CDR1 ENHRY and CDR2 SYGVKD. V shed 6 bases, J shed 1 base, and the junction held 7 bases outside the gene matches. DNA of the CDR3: TGTGCCATCAGACAAGGCGGGGGGGCATCCTACGAGCAGTACTTC. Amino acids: CAIRQGGGASYEQYF.

CDR3 residues: CASSPLKGRSGYTF. CDR3 coding DNA: TGTGCCAGCAGCCCTCTTAAGGGGCGAAGCGGCTACACCTTC. V and J are TRBV3-1 (or the pseudogene TRBV3-2) and TRBJ1-2; possible D gene TRBD1, 5 bases. The V gene's germline CDR1 is LGHDT and CDR2 YNNKEL (reference sequence). V gave up 4 bases and J gave up 8 bases, with 17 bases separating them. The CDR3 runs to 14 residues.

CDR3 loop: CASCGGAGGYKSNTEAFF. CDR3 nucleotide sequence: TGTGCCAGCTGCGGAGGGGCGGGGGGCTACAAATCGAACACTGAAGCTTTCTTT. The gene calls are TRBV7-9 and TRBJ1-1; D is possibly TRBD1 (6 bases). With 8 bases removed from V and 1 base from J, the gap between germline ends came to 26 bases. Germline V lookup: CDR1 SEHNR, CDR2 FQNEAQ (reference sequence). This CDR3 is built from 18 residues.

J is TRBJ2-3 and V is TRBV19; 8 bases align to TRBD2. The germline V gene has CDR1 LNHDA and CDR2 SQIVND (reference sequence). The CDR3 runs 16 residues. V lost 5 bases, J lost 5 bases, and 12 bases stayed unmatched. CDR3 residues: CASSQLAERYGDTQYF. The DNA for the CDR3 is TGTGCCAGTAGTCAACTAGCGGAGAGGTATGGAGATACGCAGTATTTT. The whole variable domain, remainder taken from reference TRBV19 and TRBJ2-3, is DGGITQSPKYLFRKEGQNVTLSCEQNLNHDAMYWYRQDPGQGLRLIYYSQIVNDFQKGDIAEGYSVSREKKESFPLTVTSAQKNPTAFYLCASSQLAERYGDTQYFGPGTRLTVL.

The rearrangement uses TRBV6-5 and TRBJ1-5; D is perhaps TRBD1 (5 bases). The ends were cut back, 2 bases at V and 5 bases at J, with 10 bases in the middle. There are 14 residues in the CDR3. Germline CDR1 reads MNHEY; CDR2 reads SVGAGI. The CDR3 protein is CASSYRGRDQPQHF. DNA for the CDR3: TGTGCCAGCAGTTACAGGGGTCGGGATCAGCCCCAGCATTTT.

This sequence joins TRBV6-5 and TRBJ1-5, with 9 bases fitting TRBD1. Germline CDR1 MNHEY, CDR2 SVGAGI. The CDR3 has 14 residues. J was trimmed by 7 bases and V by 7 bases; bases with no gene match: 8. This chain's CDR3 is CASKVGQGAQPQHF. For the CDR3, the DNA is TGTGCCAGCAAGGTGGGACAGGGAGCCCAGCCCCAGCATTTT.

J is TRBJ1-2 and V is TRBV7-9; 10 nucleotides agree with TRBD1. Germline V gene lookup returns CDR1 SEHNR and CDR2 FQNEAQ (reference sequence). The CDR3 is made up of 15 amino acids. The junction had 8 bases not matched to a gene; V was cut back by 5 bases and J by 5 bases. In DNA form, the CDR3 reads TGTGCCAGCAGCACGCCGACAGGGGGCCCTTATGGCTACACCTTC. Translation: CASSTPTGGPYGYTF.

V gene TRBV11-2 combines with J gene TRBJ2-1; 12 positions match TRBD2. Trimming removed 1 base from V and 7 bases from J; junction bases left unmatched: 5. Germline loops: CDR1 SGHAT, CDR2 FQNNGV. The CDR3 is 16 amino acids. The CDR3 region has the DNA TGTGCCAGCAGCTTAGTGGCTAGCGGGAGGGGAAATGAGCAGTTCTTC. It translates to CASSLVASGRGNEQFF.

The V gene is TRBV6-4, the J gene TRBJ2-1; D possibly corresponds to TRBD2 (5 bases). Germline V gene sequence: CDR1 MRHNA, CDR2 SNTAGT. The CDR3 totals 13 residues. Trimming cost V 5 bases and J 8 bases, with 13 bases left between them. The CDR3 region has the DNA TGTGCCAGCAGTAGCCACTTGGGAGATGAGCAGTTCTTC. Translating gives CASSSHLGDEQFF.

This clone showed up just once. CDR3 nucleotides: TGTGCCAGCAGCTTTCCGACAGGGGGGAAGGGAGAAGCTTTCTTT. Translating gives CASSFPTGGKGEAFF. This chain connects TRBV7-6 to TRBJ1-1; 9 positions match TRBD1. V was pared by 3 bases and J by 8 bases, with 10 bases of the junction left unmatched. The CDR3 is made up of 15 amino acids. Germline values: CDR1 SGHVS, CDR2 FNYEAQ.

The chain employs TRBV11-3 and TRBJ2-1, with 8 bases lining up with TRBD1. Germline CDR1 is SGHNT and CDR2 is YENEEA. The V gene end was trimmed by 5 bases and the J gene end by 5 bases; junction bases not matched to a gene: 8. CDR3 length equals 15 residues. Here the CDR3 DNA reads TGTGCCAGCAGCCCCCGACAGGGGCCCCACAATGAGCAGTTCTTC. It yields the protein CASSPRQGPHNEQFF.

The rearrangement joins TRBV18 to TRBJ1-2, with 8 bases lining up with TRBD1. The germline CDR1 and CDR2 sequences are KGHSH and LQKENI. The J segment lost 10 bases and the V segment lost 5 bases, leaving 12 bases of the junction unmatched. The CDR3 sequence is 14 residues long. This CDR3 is CASSSGTGLLDYTF. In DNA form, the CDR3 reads TGTGCCAGCTCATCCGGGACAGGCCTGCTAGACTACACCTTC.

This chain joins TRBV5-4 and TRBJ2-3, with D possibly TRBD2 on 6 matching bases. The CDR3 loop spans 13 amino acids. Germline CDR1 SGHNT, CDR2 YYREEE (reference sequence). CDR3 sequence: CAVNFGGSDTQYF. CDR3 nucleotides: TGTGCAGTCAATTTCGGGGGTTCAGATACGCAGTATTTT.

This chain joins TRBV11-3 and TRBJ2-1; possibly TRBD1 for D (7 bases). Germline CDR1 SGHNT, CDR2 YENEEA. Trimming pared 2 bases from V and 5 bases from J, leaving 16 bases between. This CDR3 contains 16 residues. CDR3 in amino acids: CASSLLFQGGHNEQFF. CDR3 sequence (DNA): TGTGCCAGCAGCTTATTGTTCCAGGGGGGCCACAATGAGCAGTTCTTC.